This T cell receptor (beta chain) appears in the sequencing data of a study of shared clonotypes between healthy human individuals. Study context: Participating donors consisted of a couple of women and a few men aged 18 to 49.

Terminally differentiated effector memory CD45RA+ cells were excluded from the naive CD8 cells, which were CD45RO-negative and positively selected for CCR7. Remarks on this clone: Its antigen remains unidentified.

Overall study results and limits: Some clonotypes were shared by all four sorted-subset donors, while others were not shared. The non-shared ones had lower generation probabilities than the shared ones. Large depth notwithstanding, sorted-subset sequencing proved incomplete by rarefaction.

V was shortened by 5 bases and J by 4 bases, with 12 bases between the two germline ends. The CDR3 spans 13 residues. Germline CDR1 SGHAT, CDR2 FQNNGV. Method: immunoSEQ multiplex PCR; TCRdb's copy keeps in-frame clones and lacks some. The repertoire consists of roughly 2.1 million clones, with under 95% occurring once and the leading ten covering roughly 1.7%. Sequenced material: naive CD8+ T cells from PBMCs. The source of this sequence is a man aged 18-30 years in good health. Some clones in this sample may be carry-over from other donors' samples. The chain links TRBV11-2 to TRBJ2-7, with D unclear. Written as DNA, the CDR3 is TGTGCCAGCAGCCAACGACTCGAATACGAGCAGTACTTC. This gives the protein CASSQRLEYEQYF.